The 6 T cell receptor beta chains presented below share a single source sample, sequenced in a study of OX40 agonist ivuxolimab in advanced cancers. Clones were read by immunoSEQ multiplex PCR, and TCRdb kept only the in-frame ones, dropping some. Of tens of thousands of clones listed, around three quarters are singletons. This sample comprised CD4+ or CD8+ T cells sorted from blood, obtained in a trial of the OX40 agonist ivuxolimab. All receptors derive from an adult with an advanced solid tumor such as melanoma, head and neck, liver or kidney cancer.

This sequence joins TRBV2 and TRBJ1-1, with 8 nucleotides matching TRBD1. V gave up 6 bases and J gave up 8 bases; unmatched junction bases: 5. This CDR3 region has 12 residues. CDR1 and CDR2 from the germline V gene are SNHLY and FYNNEI. CDR3 nucleotide sequence: TGTGCCAGCAGCCTGGACAGGGCGGAAGCTTTCTTT. It yields the protein CASSLDRAEAFF.

The rearrangement joins TRBV18 to TRBJ2-2; 8 nucleotides align to TRBD2. The V gene end was trimmed by 2 bases and the J gene end by 4 bases; junction bases not matched to a gene: 0. This CDR3 region has 14 residues. Per germline, CDR1 KGHSH and CDR2 LQKENI. CDR3 sequence (DNA): TGTGCCAGCTCACCAGCGGGGGGCACCGGGGAGCTGTTTTTT. It is translated as CASSPAGGTGELFF. Full variable domain (remainder filled in from reference TRBV18 and TRBJ2-2): NAGVMQNPRHLVRRRGQEARLRCSPMKGHSHVYWYRQLPEEGLKFMVYLQKENIIDESGMPKERFSAEFPKEGPSILRIQQVVRGDSAAYFCASSPAGGTGELFFGEGSRLTVL.

The chain employs TRBV9 and TRBJ1-4; 7 nucleotides match TRBD1. Germline V gene lookup returns CDR1 SGDLS and CDR2 YYNGEE. Trimming took 0 bases from V and 8 from J; bases not matched to a gene: 10. The length of the CDR3 is 16 residues. CDR3: CASSVAEGTVGEKLFF. The CDR3 DNA is TGTGCCAGCAGCGTAGCGGAAGGGACAGTAGGAGAAAAACTGTTTTTT.

The table lists this clone with a few counts. The genes are TRBV19 and TRBJ1-5; maybe TRBD1 (6 bases). Germline assignment: CDR1 LNHDA and CDR2 SQIVND (reference sequence). This CDR3 comprises 15 residues. V gave up 7 bases and J gave up 3 bases, with 16 bases separating them. The CDR3 sequence: CASTEWGTPNQPQHF. CDR3 nucleotide sequence: TGTGCCAGTACAGAATGGGGGACACCCAATCAGCCCCAGCATTTT.

V gene TRBV28 combines with J gene TRBJ2-5; D may correspond to TRBD1 or TRBD2 (5 bases each). V was pared by 1 base and J by 0 bases, with 12 bases between. Germline V gene lookup returns CDR1 MDHEN and CDR2 SYDVKM. CDR3 length: 16 residues. The CDR3 DNA reads as TGTGCCAGCAGTTTATTCACCGGGGACGACCAAGAGACCCAGTACTTC. As protein: CASSLFTGDDQETQYF.

The chain links TRBV27 to TRBJ2-3, with D possibly matching TRBD1 (6 bases). The germline V gene encodes CDR1 MNHEY and CDR2 SMNVEV (reference sequence). Trimming pared 9 bases from V and 3 bases from J, leaving 19 bases between. The CDR3 contains 15 residues. The CDR3: CARGCGQRTTDTQYF. CDR3 nucleotide sequence: TGTGCCAGAGGGTGCGGACAGCGGACGACAGATACGCAGTATTTT.